Below, 3 T cell receptor beta chains from the same sample are listed, as sequenced in a study of T-cell reconstitution after alpha-beta-depleted transplantation in children. Preparation of the TCRbeta library was carried out with unique molecular identifiers. A single record per CDR3 protein comes from TCRdb applying MiXCR to the PCR reads. The sample holds a few hundred thousand distinct CDR3 sequences, 10% to 15% seen once. The source was PBMCs, mostly from graft donor cells, collected 360 days after TCRalphabeta/CD19-depleted stem cell transplant. The receptor source for this set is a male patient aged 5 to 17 who had a stem cell transplant for acute myeloid leukemia, so the T cells may come from the graft donor.

This clonotype was detected only a few times. The rearrangement links TRBV12-3 or TRBV12-4 to TRBJ2-5, with D perhaps matching TRBD2 (6 bases). The CDR3 is 17 amino acids. The germline V and J ends were trimmed by 3 bases and 1 base, with 18 bases remaining between them. Here the CDR3 DNA reads TGTGCCAGCAGTTTTGTAGTGGCAGCGGAGGGCCAAGAGACCCAGTACTTC. Amino acids: CASSFVVAAEGQETQYF.

This clonotype was observed a few times. The chain is built from TRBV28 and TRBJ2-3, with 7 bases identical to TRBD2. CDR1 and CDR2 from the germline V gene are MDHEN and SYDVKM. Trimming removed 3 bases from V and 4 bases from J; junction bases left unmatched: 4. The CDR3 is 14 amino acids. The CDR3 loop is CASSLGREADTQYF. In nucleotides, the CDR3 is TGTGCCAGCAGTTTGGGGAGGGAAGCAGATACGCAGTATTTT.

The sample holds a few counts of this clonotype. The CDR3 is CASSQVPEEASGRANVRNEQFF. As DNA, the CDR3 is TGTGCCAGCAGCCAAGTTCCGGAAGAGGCTAGCGGGAGGGCAAATGTCCGGAATGAGCAGTTCTTC. The V and J genes are TRBV14 and TRBJ2-1; 12 nucleotides align to TRBD2. After removal of 1 base from V and 7 bases from J, the junction contained 23 bases not matched to a gene. Germline V gene sequence: CDR1 SGHDN, CDR2 FVKESK. This CDR3 contains 22 residues.